The following is a T cell receptor (beta chain) sequence with its context. The data were obtained in a study of blood T cells in healthy people across ages. The CDR3 spans 14 residues. With 2 bases clipped from V and 7 bases from J, the junction kept 3 bases outside the gene matches. Germline V gives CDR1 MDHEN, CDR2 SYDVKM. A J-beta primer mix and a sample-barcoded 5' primer were used in a second PCR of about 7 to 12 cycles. TCRdb re-called the 5' RACE reads through MiXCR, storing one row per CDR3 protein. Of approximately 800,000 distinct CDR3 sequences in the sample, roughly 26% were seen once. These data were likewise used in another study, on T cells of mothers and their children.

This clonotype was sampled from a boy aged 10-17 years in good health. The rearrangement links TRBV28 to TRBJ2-4; TRBD2 aligns across 9 bases. Sequenced input: blood. The CDR3 protein is CASSLPGTSNIQYF. DNA of the CDR3: TGTGCCAGCAGTTTACCCGGGACTAGCAACATTCAGTACTTC.